This entry is about one T cell receptor beta chain. This record belongs to a study of blood T cell repertoires in COVID-19. Overall study context: PBMCs, B-cell-depleted T cells, or T cells provided the cDNA or gDNA that made up the material.

The germline V gene encodes CDR1 MNHEY and CDR2 SVGEGT. The CDR3 consists of 16 residues. J lost 2 bases, V lost 4 bases, and 6 bases had no gene match. Original data processing: By means of reference gene primer amplification, nucleated cell counts were estimated. Sequencing was performed with immunoSEQ multiplex PCR; in TCRdb, only in-frame clones are kept and a portion is missing. That table gives V, J and clone size, and the DNA gave D and trimming. Here the sample spans nearly 100,000 clones, approximately 86% being singletons. The sample consisted of peripheral blood. The chain carries TRBV6-2 or TRBV6-3 and TRBJ2-1; 9 nucleotides agree with TRBD2. The source of this sequence is a man of 80 years or more with acute or convalescent COVID-19. The CDR3 DNA reads TGTGCCAGCAGTTCAGCGACTAGCGGAGCCTACAATGAGCAGTTCTTC. It yields the protein CASSSATSGAYNEQFF.